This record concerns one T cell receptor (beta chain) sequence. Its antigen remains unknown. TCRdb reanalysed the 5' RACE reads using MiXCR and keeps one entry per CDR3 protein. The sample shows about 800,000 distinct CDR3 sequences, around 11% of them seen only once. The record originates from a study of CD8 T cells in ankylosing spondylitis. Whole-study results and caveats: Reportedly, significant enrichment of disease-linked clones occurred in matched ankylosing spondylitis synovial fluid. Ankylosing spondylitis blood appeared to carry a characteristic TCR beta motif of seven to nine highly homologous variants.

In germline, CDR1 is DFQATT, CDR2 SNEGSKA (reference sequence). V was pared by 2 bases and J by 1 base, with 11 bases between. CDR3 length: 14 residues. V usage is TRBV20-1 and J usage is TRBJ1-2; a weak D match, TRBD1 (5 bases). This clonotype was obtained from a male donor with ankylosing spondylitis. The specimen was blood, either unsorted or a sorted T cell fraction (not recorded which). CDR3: CSARWQGGNYGYTF. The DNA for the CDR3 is TGCAGTGCTAGATGGCAGGGCGGTAACTATGGCTACACCTTC.